This T cell receptor (beta chain) is from a study of CD8 T cells in ankylosing spondylitis. The CDR3 has 14 amino acids. In germline, CDR1 is SGHRS, CDR2 YFSETQ. V gave up 0 bases and J gave up 7 bases; unmatched junction bases: 5. Quantitative barcoded 5'-RACE was used to prepare TCR beta libraries. Via MiXCR, TCRdb re-called the 5' RACE reads, giving one row per CDR3 protein. The table lists around 250,000 distinct CDR3 sequences, roughly a tenth of them singletons, with 6% to 7.5% in the top ten. Points from the study as a whole: Clones linked to the disease showed a CD8+ phenotype. They occurred at relatively low frequencies in peripheral blood. Reportedly, matched ankylosing spondylitis synovial fluid was significantly enriched for disease-linked clones. Ankylosing spondylitis blood appeared to be characterized by a TCR beta motif of eight highly homologous variants.

This clonotype was recorded at least ten times. The antigen is undetermined. This chain joins TRBV5-1 and TRBJ1-2; 8 bases map to TRBD1. The sequencing sample was made of blood, either unsorted or a sorted T cell fraction (not recorded which). This clonotype originated in a male donor with ankylosing spondylitis or in good health (not recorded which). The CDR3 region is CASSLVSGGGGYTF. DNA of the CDR3: TGCGCCAGCAGCTTGGTGTCAGGGGGCGGTGGCTACACCTTC.